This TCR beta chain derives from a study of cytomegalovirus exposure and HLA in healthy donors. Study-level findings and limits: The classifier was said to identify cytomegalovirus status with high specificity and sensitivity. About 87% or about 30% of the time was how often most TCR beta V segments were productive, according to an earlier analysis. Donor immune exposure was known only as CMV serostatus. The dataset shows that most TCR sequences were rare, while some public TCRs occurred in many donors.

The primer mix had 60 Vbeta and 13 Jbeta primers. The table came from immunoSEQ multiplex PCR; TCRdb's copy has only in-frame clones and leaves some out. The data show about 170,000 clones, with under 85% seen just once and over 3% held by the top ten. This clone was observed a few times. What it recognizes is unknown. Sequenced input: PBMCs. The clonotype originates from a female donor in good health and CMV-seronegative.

CDR3 in amino acids: CASSLIGTGGSEQYF. CDR3 sequence (DNA): TGTGCCAGCAGCTTGATCGGGACAGGGGGCTCCGAGCAGTACTTC. This rearrangement joins TRBV5-6 to TRBJ2-7; 12 nucleotides match TRBD1. V lost 1 base to trimming and J lost 6 bases; unmatched junction nucleotides: 5. The CDR3 totals 15 residues. Germline lookup yields CDR1 SGHDT and CDR2 YYEEEE. Full variable domain (rest looked up from reference TRBV5-6 and TRBJ2-7): DAGVTQSPTHLIKTRGQQVTLRCSPKSGHDTVSWYQQALGQGPQFIFQYYEEEERQRGNFPDRFSGHQFPNYSSELNVNALLLGDSALYLCASSLIGTGGSEQYFGPGTRLTVT.